This T cell receptor (beta chain) was sequenced in a study of a mutant IDH1 vaccine in newly diagnosed glioma. Sequencing used immunoSEQ multiplex PCR; TCRdb keeps in-frame clones, though not all of them. The sample has tens of thousands of clones, approximately 89% seen once; the top ten hold 5.7%. Study results and limitations: Changes to the top peripheral T cell clonotypes appeared unrelated to pseudoprogression.

The sample's time point: week 11, during vaccination. The vaccine gave 300 ug of a 20-mer mutant IDH1 peptide subcutaneously per dose. New IDH1-mutant, ATRX-lost WHO grade 3 or 4 astrocytomas occurred in donors. In the case of this clone: Its target is not known.

This sequence originates from a woman aged 35 to 49 with glioma. The material was PBMCs, obtained from a glioma patient whose treatment included an IDH1 peptide vaccine.

The CDR3 bases are TGTGCCAGCAGCGACGAGGGGGCGATAGCCTCCCGGACTAATGAAAAACTGTTTTTT. This translates into CASSDEGAIASRTNEKLFF. The chain links TRBV2 to TRBJ1-4, with 7 bases fitting TRBD1. This CDR3 contains 19 residues. V was pared by 6 bases and J by 2 bases, with 18 bases of the junction left unmatched. Germline CDR1 is SNHLY and CDR2 is FYNNEI.